This T cell receptor beta chain stems from a study of blood T cell repertoires in COVID-19. TCRdb keeps only in-frame clones here, not all; method: immunoSEQ multiplex PCR. The repertoire holds 250,000 to 300,000 clones, with about 90% as singletons. The cohort comprised adults aged about 18 to 100 years residing in about two dozen US areas. What was sequenced was PBMCs or T cells enriched from blood (not recorded which). The origin of this receptor is a woman aged 50 to 60 who had been exposed to COVID-19.

Here the CDR3 DNA reads TGTGCCAGCAGTTACGGTGGCAGGTACTACGAGCAGTACTTC. This sequence encodes CASSYGGRYYEQYF. This rearrangement joins TRBV6-5 to TRBJ2-7; D not certain. Trimming took 2 bases from V and 3 from J, leaving 11 bases between them. The V gene's germline CDR1 is MNHEY and CDR2 SVGAGI. The CDR3 loop spans 14 amino acids.